The sequence of this T cell receptor beta chain was determined in a study of blood T cell repertoires in COVID-19. For the study at large: Samples representing acute and convalescent COVID-19 were sourced from the United States, Italy and Spain.

Seattle enrolled patients during active infection and tracked them longitudinally. The CDR3 sequence is 15 residues long. Looked up from germline, CDR1 is KGHSH and CDR2 is LQKENI. The ends were cut back, 2 bases at V and 4 bases at J, with 11 bases in the middle. In the original workflow: Reference gene primer amplification in the assay estimated nucleated cell counts. This table comes from immunoSEQ multiplex PCR, and its TCRdb copy is limited to in-frame clones, with some not included. That table furnishes V, J and clone size, whereas the DNA furnished D and trimming. The sample holds some 120,000 clones; over 85% are singletons and the top ten take 3.5% to 5.5%.

This clonotype was sampled from a man aged 60 to 69 with COVID-19, enrolled during active disease. This chain links TRBV18 with TRBJ1-4, with D maybe TRBD1 (5 bases). Sequencing input: peripheral blood. The CDR3 sequence: CASSPTGGNNEKLFF. DNA of the CDR3: TGTGCCAGCTCACCAACGGGGGGAAATAATGAAAAACTGTTTTTT.